Shown below are 17 T cell receptor beta chains from a single sample sequenced in a study of cytomegalovirus exposure and HLA in healthy donors. Sequencing was performed with immunoSEQ multiplex PCR; in TCRdb, only in-frame clones are kept and a portion is missing. This table holds 190,000 or so clones, about 80% found once. Sequenced input: PBMCs. Receptors originate from a woman between 18 and 30 years old in good health and CMV-seropositive.

This chain connects TRBV10-3 to TRBJ2-7, with a weak D call TRBD2 (6 bases). Trimming took 6 bases from V and 4 from J, leaving 13 bases between them. From germline, CDR1 is ENHRY and CDR2 SYGVKD. The CDR3 totals 13 residues. The CDR3 loop is CAISPNGGYEQYF. The CDR3 DNA follows: TGTGCCATCAGCCCCAATGGGGGGTACGAGCAGTACTTC.

The chain joins TRBV2 to TRBJ1-5; D might be TRBD1 (6 bases). CDR3 length equals 15 residues. Between the trimmed V and J ends, which lost 5 bases and 5 bases, there was a span of 16 bases. Germline loops: CDR1 SNHLY, CDR2 FYNNEI. The CDR3 nucleotides are TGTGCCAGCAGTTCGGGGGGAGGGGGGCATCAGCCCCAGCATTTT. Translation: CASSSGGGGHQPQHF.

In nucleotides, the CDR3 is TGTGCCAGCAGCTTTCGGGACAGGGTGGCCTACGAGCAGTACTTC. This translates into CASSFRDRVAYEQYF. The chain carries TRBV5-6 and TRBJ2-7; 9 bases map to TRBD1. CDR3 length equals 15 residues. Germline loops: CDR1 SGHDT, CDR2 YYEEEE. V was pared by 2 bases and J by 2 bases, with 5 bases of the junction left unmatched. Combining the CDR3 with reference TRBV5-6 and TRBJ2-7 gives the whole variable domain DAGVTQSPTHLIKTRGQQVTLRCSPKSGHDTVSWYQQALGQGPQFIFQYYEEEERQRGNFPDRFSGHQFPNYSSELNVNALLLGDSALYLCASSFRDRVAYEQYFGPGTRLTVT.

The chain combines TRBV18 with TRBJ2-5; 7 bases match TRBD1. CDR1 is KGHSH and CDR2 is LQKENI in the germline V gene. There are 14 residues in the CDR3. Unmatched junction bases numbered 4, after V lost 3 bases and J lost 3 bases. As DNA, the CDR3 is TGTGCCAGCTCACCTTGGGACAGAGAAGAGACCCAGTACTTC. Its protein product is CASSPWDREETQYF.

DNA for the CDR3: TGTGCCAGCAGCCAAGAGTCACTAGCGGGGAACACCGGGGAGCTGTTTTTT. This sequence encodes CASSQESLAGNTGELFF. The J gene is TRBJ2-2, the V gene TRBV4-2; the match to TRBD2 covers 9 bases. Germline CDR1 LGHNA, CDR2 YNFKEQ. The ends lost 0 bases at V and 1 base at J; junction bases unmatched: 3. This CDR3 spans 17 amino acids.

The chain combines TRBV13 with TRBJ2-3; a weak D match, TRBD2 (6 bases). There are 14 residues in the CDR3. CDR1 and CDR2 from the germline V gene are PRHDT and FYEKMQ (reference sequence). The V and J ends lost 5 bases and 3 bases respectively, with 12 bases between them. The CDR3 DNA follows: TGTGCCAGCAGCAAGACTAGTGTTACAGATACGCAGTATTTT. Protein sequence: CASSKTSVTDTQYF.

V usage is TRBV15 and J usage is TRBJ1-4; D may be TRBD1 (5 bases). The V end lost 0 bases, the J end lost 4 bases, and 12 bases lay between the germline ends. The germline V gene encodes CDR1 LNHNV and CDR2 YYDKDF (reference sequence). This CDR3 spans 16 amino acids. CDR3 amino acids: CATSRDLDRDNEKLFF. In DNA form, the CDR3 reads TGTGCCACCAGCAGAGATCTTGACAGAGATAATGAAAAACTGTTTTTT.

This clone was counted only a few times. V gene TRBV2 combines with J gene TRBJ1-2; tentative D call: TRBD1 (6 bases). Trimming took off 6 bases at V and 2 bases at J, with 10 bases between the two ends. This CDR3 comprises 13 residues. The germline V gene encodes CDR1 SNHLY and CDR2 FYNNEI. The chain's CDR3 is CASRRQVNYGYTF. The CDR3 coding sequence is TGTGCCAGCAGGAGACAGGTCAACTATGGCTACACCTTC.

The chain links TRBV4-1 to TRBJ1-6, with TRBD1 matching 8 bases. CDR1 is MGHRA and CDR2 is YSYEKL in the germline V gene. This CDR3 has 17 amino acids. After removal of 3 bases from V and 5 bases from J, the junction contained 9 bases not matched to a gene. The CDR3 DNA follows: TGCGCCAGCAGCCACCTGGGGGGGACAGGCGATAATTCACCCCTCCACTTT. This codes for CASSHLGGTGDNSPLHF.

The CDR3 protein is CASSPHRGKGGELFF. CDR3 DNA sequence: TGTGCCAGCAGCCCACACAGGGGGAAGGGCGGGGAGCTGTTTTTT. V and J are TRBV9 and TRBJ2-2, with 8 bases matching TRBD1. V lost 4 bases to trimming and J lost 7 bases; unmatched junction nucleotides: 9. CDR1 SGDLS and CDR2 YYNGEE come from the germline V gene. The CDR3 is made up of 15 amino acids.

V is TRBV5-6 and J is TRBJ2-1; the D gene is possibly TRBD1 (5 bases). Germline V gene lookup returns CDR1 SGHDT and CDR2 YYEEEE. V lost 0 bases and J lost 7, with 11 bases in between. The CDR3 length is 14 residues. As DNA, the CDR3 is TGTGCCAGCAGCTTGGGGCGCAGGGTGAATGAGCAGTTCTTC. It codes for CASSLGRRVNEQFF.

The V gene is TRBV6-1, the J gene TRBJ1-6, with 8 positions matching TRBD1. The CDR3 consists of 17 residues. The junction had 4 bases not matched to a gene; V was cut back by 2 bases and J by 1 base. In germline, CDR1 is MNHNS, CDR2 SASEGT. The CDR3 is CASSEMGQASYNSPLHF. CDR3 in DNA: TGTGCCAGCAGTGAAATGGGACAGGCTTCCTATAATTCACCCCTCCACTTT.

This clone was detected only once. The chain employs TRBV6-1 and TRBJ1-5; D possibly corresponds to TRBD1 (6 bases). V lost 4 bases to trimming and J lost 1 base, with 11 bases between them. This CDR3 comprises 15 residues. Germline CDR1 is MNHNS and CDR2 is SASEGT. DNA of the CDR3: TGTGCCAGCAGTGGGGATCAGGGGAGCAATCAGCCCCAGCATTTT. Translated, it gives CASSGDQGSNQPQHF.

This sequence joins TRBV7-2 and TRBJ2-5, with 8 bases that match TRBD1. The CDR3 runs 14 residues. V was pared by 3 bases and J by 1 base, with 1 base of the junction left unmatched. Germline values: CDR1 SGHTA, CDR2 FQGNSA. The CDR3: CASSLGQAQETQYF. The CDR3 nucleotides read TGTGCCAGCAGCTTGGGACAGGCCCAAGAGACCCAGTACTTC.

The rearrangement joins TRBV18 to TRBJ1-1; TRBD1 matches at 7 bases. The ends lost 8 bases at V and 1 base at J; junction bases unmatched: 7. The CDR3 sequence is 14 residues long. The germline V gene has CDR1 KGHSH and CDR2 LQKENI. The DNA for the CDR3 is TGTGCCAGCGAACCAGGGGGTCAGAACACTGAAGCTTTCTTT. Protein sequence: CASEPGGQNTEAFF.

This chain's CDR3 is CASSRGLSEETQYF. The CDR3 bases are TGTGCCAGCAGCCGGGGGCTATCCGAAGAGACCCAGTACTTC. V and J are TRBV4-2 and TRBJ2-5; tentatively, D is TRBD1 (6 bases). Germline assignment: CDR1 LGHNA and CDR2 YNFKEQ. The V end lost 4 bases, the J end lost 3 bases, and 12 bases lay between the germline ends. The CDR3 consists of 14 residues.

This clone was counted a few times. The chain carries TRBV10-3 and TRBJ1-1; D is unclear. Germline V lookup: CDR1 ENHRY, CDR2 SYGVKD. V was shortened by 11 bases and J by 1 base, with 17 bases between the two germline ends. This CDR3 is built from 14 residues. CDR3 nucleotide sequence: TGTGCCTGCCTAAATCCTGTTGGGAACACTGAAGCTTTCTTT. Translation: CACLNPVGNTEAFF.